The clone carrying this T cell receptor beta chain was seen just once. Its cognate antigen is unknown. Between the trimmed V and J ends, which lost 2 bases and 2 bases, there was a span of 5 bases. Germline CDR1 is SGHRS and CDR2 is YFSETQ. The CDR3 runs to 13 residues. Here immunoSEQ multiplex PCR was the method, and the copy in TCRdb shows in-frame clones only, minus some. The data contain approximately 150,000 clones, 80% to 95% of them singletons. This sample was included in a study of T cell responses to AZD1222 COVID-19 vaccine. Study conclusions and caveats: The number of AZD1222 recipients seropositive at baseline was only 5 to 7.

The analysis combined second doses at about 4 or about 12 weeks. The material sequenced was peripheral blood, taken 28 days after the second AZD1222 dose. The sequence came from an adult who received the AZD1222 COVID-19 vaccine. The V and J genes are TRBV5-1 and TRBJ1-3, with D unclear. CDR3 DNA sequence: TGCGCCAGCAGCTTAGCGCCTGGAAACACCATATATTTT. It translates to CASSLAPGNTIYF.